A single sample is the source of the 21 T cell receptor beta chains below, sequenced in a study of blood T cell repertoires in COVID-19. Here immunoSEQ multiplex PCR was the method, and the copy in TCRdb shows in-frame clones only, minus some. This table has about 120,000 clones, 87% appearing once. Sequenced: peripheral blood. All receptors derive from a human donor in a cohort sampled during active COVID-19.

The V and J genes are TRBV29-1 and TRBJ2-7; a weak D match, TRBD2 (6 bases). The CDR3 covers 14 residues. Per the germline V gene, CDR1 is SQVTM and CDR2 is ANQGSEA. Trimming left V 4 bases short and J 3 bases short, with 16 bases between. Here the CDR3 DNA reads TGCAGCGTTGCCGGGTGGAGGGGTGACTACGAGCAGTACTTC. Translation gives CSVAGWRGDYEQYF.

The V call is TRBV15, the J call TRBJ1-3; possible D gene TRBD1, 6 bases. Germline V gene sequence: CDR1 LNHNV, CDR2 YYDKDF (reference sequence). This CDR3 comprises 16 residues. V lost 0 bases to trimming and J lost 7 bases, with 16 bases between them. CDR3 DNA sequence: TGTGCCACCAGCAGAGATCGGGGAGGGGGGGTGAACACCATATATTTT. Translated: CATSRDRGGGVNTIYF.

The chain joins TRBV27 to TRBJ1-5; 8 bases align to TRBD1. CDR3 length: 15 residues. The V gene end was trimmed by 0 bases and the J gene end by 7 bases; junction bases not matched to a gene: 5. Germline assignment: CDR1 MNHEY and CDR2 SMNVEV (reference sequence). This chain's CDR3 is CASSLSRGRGQPQHF. As DNA, the CDR3 is TGTGCCAGCAGTTTATCCAGGGGGCGGGGGCAGCCCCAGCATTTT.

This chain joins TRBV4-1 and TRBJ1-5; unclear D gene. The V end lost 0 bases, the J end lost 4 bases, and 7 bases lay between the germline ends. The CDR3 sequence is 14 residues long. Germline loops: CDR1 MGHRA, CDR2 YSYEKL. The CDR3 DNA reads TGCGCCAGCAGCCAAGATCCGGGGAATCAGCCCCAGCATTTT. It encodes CASSQDPGNQPQHF.

The rearrangement links TRBV4-1 to TRBJ2-5, with TRBD2 matching over 14 bases. V gave up 1 base and J gave up 5 bases; unmatched junction bases: 6. CDR1 MGHRA and CDR2 YSYEKL come from the germline V gene. The CDR3 loop spans 17 amino acids. The chain's CDR3 is CASSQGGLAGVSETQYF. In DNA form, the CDR3 reads TGCGCCAGCAGCCAAGGGGGACTAGCGGGGGTCTCTGAGACCCAGTACTTC.

V usage is TRBV3-1 (or the pseudogene TRBV3-2) and J usage is TRBJ1-2; D gene unclear. The CDR3 spans 15 residues. The ends were cut back, 0 bases at V and 0 bases at J, with 8 bases in the middle. Germline V gene sequence: CDR1 LGHDT, CDR2 YNNKEL (reference sequence). The CDR3 loop is CASSQDTAANYGYTF. For the CDR3, the DNA is TGTGCCAGCAGCCAAGATACGGCGGCTAACTATGGCTACACCTTC.

This chain uses TRBV5-1 with TRBJ2-3, with TRBD2 identical over 11 bases. The CDR3 spans 14 residues. Germline assignment: CDR1 SGHRS and CDR2 YFSETQ. The V and J ends lost 4 bases and 6 bases, in that order; junction bases with no gene match: 4. Written as DNA, the CDR3 is TGCGCCAGCAGCGATACTAGCGGGGGCGATACGCAGTATTTT. Protein product: CASSDTSGGDTQYF.

The gene calls are TRBV6-5 and TRBJ2-5, with D possibly TRBD1 on 6 matching bases. Trimming left V 7 bases short and J 1 base short, with 13 bases between. Germline V gives CDR1 MNHEY, CDR2 SVGAGI. The CDR3 runs to 14 residues. The CDR3 DNA follows: TGTGCCAGCACCTCAGGGGTAGCCCAAGAGACCCAGTACTTC. Translation: CASTSGVAQETQYF.

In its sample, this clone was seen once. V gene TRBV18 combines with J gene TRBJ2-2; 7 nucleotides match TRBD2. Germline V gives CDR1 KGHSH, CDR2 LQKENI. This CDR3 has 17 amino acids. V lost 2 bases, J lost 2 bases, and 8 bases stayed unmatched. The CDR3 nucleotides are TGTGCCAGCTCACCAGTTCTGGCGGGAGCTAACACCGGGGAGCTGTTTTTT. Amino acid sequence: CASSPVLAGANTGELFF.

This chain uses TRBV28 with TRBJ1-1, with 8 bases matching TRBD1. Germline V CDR1 and CDR2: MDHEN, SYDVKM. The ends lost 0 bases at V and 3 bases at J; junction bases unmatched: 3. This CDR3 has 15 residues. The CDR3 DNA is TGTGCCAGCAGTTTATGGTACAGGGGGGACACTGAAGCTTTCTTT. Protein sequence: CASSLWYRGDTEAFF.

In DNA, the CDR3 is TGTGCCAGCAGCGCCGGGACAAACTATGGCTACACCTTC. Encoded protein: CASSAGTNYGYTF. This chain uses TRBV5-6 with TRBJ1-2; a weak D match, TRBD1 (6 bases). Germline V gene sequence: CDR1 SGHDT, CDR2 YYEEEE. The CDR3 runs 13 residues. Trimming took 4 bases from V and 2 from J, leaving 9 bases between them. The whole variable domain, remainder taken from reference TRBV5-6 and TRBJ1-2, is DAGVTQSPTHLIKTRGQQVTLRCSPKSGHDTVSWYQQALGQGPQFIFQYYEEEERQRGNFPDRFSGHQFPNYSSELNVNALLLGDSALYLCASSAGTNYGYTFGSGTRLTVV.

The rearrangement joins TRBV11-2 to TRBJ1-1; perhaps TRBD1 as D (5 bases). Germline CDR1 is SGHAT and CDR2 is FQNNGV. V dropped 1 base and J dropped 1 base, with 7 bases sitting between them. The CDR3 consists of 14 residues. The CDR3 coding sequence is TGTGCCAGCAGCTTAGTCGGGGGGAACACTGAAGCTTTCTTT. Translating it yields CASSLVGGNTEAFF.

The gene calls are TRBV9 and TRBJ1-1, with D possibly TRBD1 on 5 matching bases. Germline V gives CDR1 SGDLS, CDR2 YYNGEE. Trimming shortened V by 0 bases and J by 0 bases, and 12 bases separated the two germline ends. This CDR3 contains 16 residues. Here the CDR3 DNA reads TGTGCCAGCAGCGTAGAAGGACATCCCATGAACACTGAAGCTTTCTTT. Its translation is CASSVEGHPMNTEAFF.

The CDR3 nucleotides read TGTGCCAGCAGTTTTTCGAGGGGAGGAGGCATGAACACTGAAGCTTTCTTT. Translating gives CASSFSRGGGMNTEAFF. V is TRBV27 and J is TRBJ1-1; perhaps TRBD1 as D (5 bases). There are 17 residues in the CDR3. The V and J ends lost 3 bases and 0 bases respectively, with 17 bases between them. Per the germline V gene, CDR1 is MNHEY and CDR2 is SMNVEV (reference sequence).

The rearrangement uses TRBV4-2 and TRBJ1-5; TRBD1 aligns across 7 bases. V lost 6 bases to trimming and J lost 1 base; unmatched junction nucleotides: 3. CDR1 is LGHNA and CDR2 is YNFKEQ in the germline V gene. The CDR3 spans 14 residues. In DNA, the CDR3 is TGTGCCAGCAGAATGACAGGGAGCAATCAGCCCCAGCATTTT. It codes for CASRMTGSNQPQHF.

This chain links TRBV5-3 with TRBJ2-7, with D possibly matching TRBD1 (5 bases). TRBV5-3 belongs to the ORF category, with a function that is uncertain. Trimming shortened V by 4 bases and J by 13 bases, and 15 bases separated the two germline ends. This CDR3 region has 11 residues. The CDR3 loop is CARSIQKTAYF. CDR3 DNA: TGTGCCAGAAGCATACAAAAGACAGCCTACTTC.

This clone came up many times. This chain uses TRBV27 with TRBJ2-1; perhaps TRBD1 as D (5 bases). The CDR3 runs to 15 residues. From germline, CDR1 is MNHEY and CDR2 SMNVEV (reference sequence). V was pared by 0 bases and J by 1 base, with 7 bases between. This CDR3 is CASSLSQVSYNEQFF. The CDR3 nucleotides are TGTGCCAGCAGTTTATCACAGGTATCCTACAATGAGCAGTTCTTC.

This chain links TRBV30 with TRBJ1-4, with D maybe TRBD1 (5 bases). Germline lookup yields CDR1 GTSNPN and CDR2 SVGIG (reference sequence). CDR3 size: 14 residues. The V end lost 2 bases, the J end lost 4 bases, and 11 bases lay between the germline ends. CDR3 loop: CAWSTGGFNEKLFF. Here the CDR3 DNA reads TGTGCCTGGAGTACCGGGGGGTTTAATGAAAAACTGTTTTTT.

The CDR3 is CASSIGGRQPQHF. The DNA of the CDR3 is TGTGCCAGTAGTATTGGAGGTAGGCAGCCCCAGCATTTT. The chain employs TRBV19 and TRBJ1-5; D is ambiguous. This CDR3 is built from 13 residues. Per germline, CDR1 LNHDA and CDR2 SQIVND (reference sequence). V was shortened by 3 bases and J by 7 bases, with 10 bases between the two germline ends.

The gene calls are TRBV20-1 and TRBJ2-3; D unresolved. CDR1 is DFQATT, CDR2 SNEGSKA, per germline (reference sequence). Trimming removed 3 bases at V and 5 bases at J, with 6 bases between. This CDR3 spans 11 amino acids. Written as DNA, the CDR3 is TGCAGTGCTAGCCTTAGAGATACGCAGTATTTT. Translated, it gives CSASLRDTQYF.

The sample holds one count of this clone. The CDR3 here is CASSYGQRGGNTIYF. The CDR3 coding sequence is TGTGCCAGCAGTTACGGACAAAGAGGTGGAAACACCATATATTTT. The chain is built from TRBV5-4 and TRBJ1-3; the D gene is possibly TRBD1 (5 bases). V was trimmed by 5 bases and J by 3 bases, leaving 15 bases between them. Per the germline V gene, CDR1 is SGHNT and CDR2 is YYREEE (reference sequence). There are 15 residues in the CDR3.